The present TCR beta chain was sequenced within a study of cytomegalovirus exposure and HLA in healthy donors. In the PCR, 60 Vbeta and 13 Jbeta primers were used. Sequenced by immunoSEQ multiplex PCR; TCRdb stores in-frame clones only, minus some. The sample lists some 89,000 clones; roughly 85% were seen once. About this clone: Its antigen is currently unknown.

The CDR3 totals 14 residues. The germline gives CDR1 MNHNS, CDR2 SASEGT. Trimming removed 6 bases from V and 0 bases from J, with 9 bases in between. Study outcomes and limitations: The authors reported that TCR beta sequences could predict HLA-A and HLA-B alleles. These predictions were accurate for most subjects in the first cohort.

The receptor was derived from a man in his forties or fifties in good health and CMV-seropositive. Sequencing was performed on PBMCs. The J gene is TRBJ2-1, the V gene TRBV6-1, with a tentative D call TRBD1 (5 bases). CDR3 bases: TGTGCCAGCAGGCCAGACAGCTCCTACAATGAGCAGTTCTTC. It encodes CASRPDSSYNEQFF.